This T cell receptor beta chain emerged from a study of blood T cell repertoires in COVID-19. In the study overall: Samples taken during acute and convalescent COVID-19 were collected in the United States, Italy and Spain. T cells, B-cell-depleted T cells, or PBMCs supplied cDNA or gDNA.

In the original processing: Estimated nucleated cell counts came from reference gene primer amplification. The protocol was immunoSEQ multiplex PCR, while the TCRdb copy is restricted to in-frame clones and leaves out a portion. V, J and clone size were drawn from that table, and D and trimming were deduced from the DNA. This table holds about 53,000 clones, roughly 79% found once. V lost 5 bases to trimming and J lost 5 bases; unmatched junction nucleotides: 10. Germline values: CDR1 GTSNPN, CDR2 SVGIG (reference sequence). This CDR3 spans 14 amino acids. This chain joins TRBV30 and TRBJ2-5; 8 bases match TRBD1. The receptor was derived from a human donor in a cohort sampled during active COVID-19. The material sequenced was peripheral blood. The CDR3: CAWGPTSGGETQYF. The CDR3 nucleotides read TGTGCCTGGGGGCCTACCTCAGGGGGCGAGACCCAGTACTTC.